Below, one T cell receptor beta chain is given with its context. Its antigen is undetermined. The sample is drawn from a study of post-analysis software for immune sequencing data. General observations from the study: TRBV5-6, TRBV5-1 and TRBV20-1 were among about 5 TRBV segments more frequent in patients than controls.

Built from TCR beta cDNA, the libraries had unique molecular identifiers in them. TCRdb reprocessed the PCR reads with MiXCR, giving one entry per CDR3 protein. Among 750,000 to 950,000 distinct CDR3 sequences listed, around 50% were seen once. Looked up from germline, CDR1 is LGHDT and CDR2 is YNNKEL (reference sequence). This CDR3 comprises 17 residues. V gene TRBV3-1 combines with J gene TRBJ2-5; 10 bases align to TRBD1. With the DNA end fitting TRBJ2-7 better, the J assignment may be wrong. The sample was blood. This sequence was found in a girl aged 10 to 17 with multiple sclerosis. This CDR3 reads CASSQTPPGTGVNEQYF. CDR3 sequence (DNA): TGTGCCAGCAGCCAAACCCCACCCGGGACAGGGGTCAACGAGCAGTACTTC.